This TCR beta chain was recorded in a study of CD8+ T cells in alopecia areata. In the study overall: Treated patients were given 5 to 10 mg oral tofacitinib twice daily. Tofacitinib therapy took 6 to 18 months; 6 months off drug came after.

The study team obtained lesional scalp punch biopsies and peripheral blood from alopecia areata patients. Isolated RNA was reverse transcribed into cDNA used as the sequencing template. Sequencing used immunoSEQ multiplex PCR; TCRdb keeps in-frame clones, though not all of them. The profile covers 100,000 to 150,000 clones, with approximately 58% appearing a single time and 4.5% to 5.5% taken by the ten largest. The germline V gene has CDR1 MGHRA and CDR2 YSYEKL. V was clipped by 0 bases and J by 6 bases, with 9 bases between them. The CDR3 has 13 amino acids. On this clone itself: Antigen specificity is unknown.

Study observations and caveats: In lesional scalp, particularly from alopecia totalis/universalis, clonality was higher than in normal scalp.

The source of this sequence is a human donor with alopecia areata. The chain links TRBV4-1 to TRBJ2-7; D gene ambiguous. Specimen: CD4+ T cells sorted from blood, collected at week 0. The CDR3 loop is CASSQDLRSEQYF. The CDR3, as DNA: TGCGCCAGCAGCCAAGATCTGCGCTCCGAGCAGTACTTC.